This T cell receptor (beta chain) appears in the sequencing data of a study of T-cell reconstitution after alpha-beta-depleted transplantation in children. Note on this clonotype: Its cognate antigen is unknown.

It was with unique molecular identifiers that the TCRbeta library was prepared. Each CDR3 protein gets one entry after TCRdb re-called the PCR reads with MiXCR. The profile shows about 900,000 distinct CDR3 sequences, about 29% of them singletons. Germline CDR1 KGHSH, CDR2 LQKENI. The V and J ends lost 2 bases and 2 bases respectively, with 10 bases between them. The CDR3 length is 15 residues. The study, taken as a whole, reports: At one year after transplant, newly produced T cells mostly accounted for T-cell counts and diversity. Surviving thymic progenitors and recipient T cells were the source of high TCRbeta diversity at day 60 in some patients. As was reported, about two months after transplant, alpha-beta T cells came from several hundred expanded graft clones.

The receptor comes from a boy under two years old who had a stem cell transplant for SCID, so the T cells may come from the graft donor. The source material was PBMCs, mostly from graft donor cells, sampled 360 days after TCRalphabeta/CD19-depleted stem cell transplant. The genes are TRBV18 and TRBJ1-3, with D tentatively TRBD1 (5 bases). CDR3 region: CASSPGGKAGNTIYF. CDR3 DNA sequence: TGTGCCAGCTCACCAGGGGGAAAGGCTGGAAACACCATATATTTT.